The text below deals with one T cell receptor beta chain. This CDR3 comprises 12 residues. Trimming stripped 4 bases from V and 6 bases from J, with 8 bases between. Germline CDR1 and CDR2: SGDLS and YYNGEE. The data were taken from a study of blood T cell repertoires in COVID-19. This table comes from immunoSEQ multiplex PCR, and its TCRdb copy is limited to in-frame clones, with some not included. The profile shows some 60,000 clones, 80% to 95% of them singletons. V usage is TRBV9 and J usage is TRBJ2-1; unclear D gene. The sequence derives from a human donor in a cohort sampled during active COVID-19. Sequenced input: peripheral blood. CDR3 sequence reads: CASSPRSNEQFF. CDR3 bases: TGTGCCAGCAGCCCGCGTTCCAATGAGCAGTTCTTC.